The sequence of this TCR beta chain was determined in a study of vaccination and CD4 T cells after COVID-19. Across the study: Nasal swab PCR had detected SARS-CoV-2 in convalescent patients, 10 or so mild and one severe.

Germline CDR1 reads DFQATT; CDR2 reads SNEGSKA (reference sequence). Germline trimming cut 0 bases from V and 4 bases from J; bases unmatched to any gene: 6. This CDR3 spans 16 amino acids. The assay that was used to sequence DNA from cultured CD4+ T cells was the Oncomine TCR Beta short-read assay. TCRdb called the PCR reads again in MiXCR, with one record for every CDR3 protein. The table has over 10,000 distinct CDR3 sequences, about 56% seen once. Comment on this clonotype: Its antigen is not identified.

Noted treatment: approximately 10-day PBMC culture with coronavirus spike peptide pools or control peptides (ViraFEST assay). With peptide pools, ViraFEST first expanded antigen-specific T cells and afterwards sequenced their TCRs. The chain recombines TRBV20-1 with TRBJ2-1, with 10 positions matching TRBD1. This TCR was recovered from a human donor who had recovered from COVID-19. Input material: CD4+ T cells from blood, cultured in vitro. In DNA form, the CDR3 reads TGCAGTGCTAGAGATTCTGGGACAGGGGTTTACAATGAGCAGTTCTTC. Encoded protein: CSARDSGTGVYNEQFF.